The entry that follows covers one T cell receptor beta chain sequence. No fewer than 6 micrograms of total RNA were isolated from every sample. Sample-barcoded 5' priming and a J-beta primer mix drove a second PCR of about 7 to 11 cycles. Template switching added a 12-random-nucleotide identifier to every cDNA molecule. TCRdb reprocessed the 5' RACE reads via MiXCR and lists one record per CDR3 protein. The table lists some 1.1 million distinct CDR3 sequences, more than 30% of them singletons, with roughly 13% in the top ten. This record belongs to a study of blood T cells in healthy people across ages. Germline CDR1 is LGHDT and CDR2 is YNNKEL (reference sequence). This CDR3 contains 14 residues.

The chain uses TRBV3-1 and TRBJ2-5; 8 bases fit TRBD1. The J call may not be correct, given that the DNA end is closer to TRBJ2-7. The sequenced material came from blood. The sequence was obtained from a man between 18 and 29 years old in good health. This CDR3 is CASSPGQALVEQYF. Written as DNA, the CDR3 is TGTGCCAGCAGCCCGGGACAGGCGTTGGTCGAGCAGTACTTC.